This passage covers 23 T cell receptor beta chains from one sample sequenced in a study of OX40 agonist ivuxolimab in advanced cancers. Produced via immunoSEQ multiplex PCR; TCRdb's table is partial and in-frame only. The repertoire holds some 60,000 clones, with approximately 90% as singletons. The material was CD4+ or CD8+ T cells sorted from blood, obtained in a trial of the OX40 agonist ivuxolimab. These receptors were collected from an adult with an advanced solid tumor such as melanoma, head and neck, liver or kidney cancer.

V usage is TRBV11-2 and J usage is TRBJ1-3, with TRBD1 identical over 8 bases. Germline assignment: CDR1 SGHAT and CDR2 FQNNGV. The CDR3 runs 14 residues. Trimming removed 6 bases from V and 8 bases from J; junction bases left unmatched: 9. This chain's CDR3 is CASSLDRGVDTIYF. CDR3 sequence (DNA): TGTGCCAGCAGTCTCGACAGGGGAGTAGACACCATATATTTT.

The CDR3 loop reads CASSLSRIDQPQHF. In DNA, the CDR3 is TGTGCCAGCAGTTTATCTAGAATCGATCAGCCCCAGCATTTT. The chain couples TRBV28 to TRBJ1-5; no definite D call. The germline CDR1 and CDR2 sequences are MDHEN and SYDVKM. This CDR3 is built from 14 residues. V lost 1 base and J 5 bases, leaving 9 bases between the germline ends.

The chain is built from TRBV6-1 and TRBJ1-2; D not resolved. The CDR3 is made up of 13 amino acids. Germline loops: CDR1 MNHNS, CDR2 SASEGT. V shed 2 bases and J shed 6 bases, with 10 bases lying between them. CDR3 sequence reads: CASSELRADGYTF. The CDR3 DNA reads as TGTGCCAGCAGTGAACTAAGAGCCGATGGCTACACCTTC.

This clone was observed a handful of times. The chain has TRBV6-5 and TRBJ2-7; no clear D gene. The V and J ends lost 6 bases and 1 base respectively, with 10 bases between them. CDR3 length equals 13 residues. The germline V gene has CDR1 MNHEY and CDR2 SVGAGI. DNA of the CDR3: TGTGCCAGCAGACCGTTTGGGTCCTACGAGCAGTACTTC. This encodes CASRPFGSYEQYF.

The genes are TRBV19 and TRBJ1-3; D call uncertain. The V gene's germline CDR1 is LNHDA and CDR2 SQIVND (reference sequence). CDR3 size: 16 residues. V gave up 5 bases and J gave up 0 bases, with 14 bases separating them. CDR3 region: CASSAYRTASGNTIYF. The CDR3 DNA reads TGTGCCAGTAGTGCCTACCGTACAGCCTCTGGAAACACCATATATTTT.

The genes are TRBV30 and TRBJ1-1; D gene uncertain. Germline CDR1 and CDR2: GTSNPN and SVGIG (reference sequence). V lost 3 bases and J 5 bases, leaving 25 bases between the germline ends. The CDR3 runs to 17 residues. The CDR3 nucleotides read TGTGCCTGGAGCCTTGTGGGCAGGCTGGGGTTTGGGACTGAAGCTTTCTTT. Amino acids: CAWSLVGRLGFGTEAFF.

The J gene is TRBJ2-3, the V gene TRBV2; D assignment may be TRBD1 or TRBD2 (5 bases each). The germline V and J ends were trimmed by 4 bases and 1 base, with 12 bases remaining between them. The V gene's germline CDR1 is SNHLY and CDR2 FYNNEI. This CDR3 has 15 residues. The DNA of the CDR3 is TGTGCCAGCAGTGGGCAGCCGGGGCGCACAGATACGCAGTATTTT. Translating it yields CASSGQPGRTDTQYF.

The chain joins TRBV6-6 to TRBJ2-2; 10 bases line up with TRBD2. Unmatched junction bases numbered 5, after V lost 6 bases and J lost 4 bases. In germline, CDR1 is MNHNY, CDR2 SVGAGI (reference sequence). This CDR3 comprises 15 residues. CDR3 sequence (DNA): TGTGCCAGCAGGTGGACTAGCGGATCCACCGGGGAGCTGTTTTTT. Translating gives CASRWTSGSTGELFF.

The chain joins TRBV6-5 to TRBJ1-6; D gene uncertain. The CDR3 has 12 amino acids. The ends were cut back, 6 bases at V and 9 bases at J, with 9 bases in the middle. Looked up from germline, CDR1 is MNHEY and CDR2 is SVGAGI. The CDR3 coding sequence is TGTGCCAGCAGATATTCGGGTTCACCCCTCCACTTT. The encoded protein is CASRYSGSPLHF.

This rearrangement joins TRBV5-4 to TRBJ2-7; D is uncertain. There are 12 residues in the CDR3. The germline gives CDR1 SGHNT, CDR2 YYREEE (reference sequence). Trimming removed 4 bases from V and 7 bases from J, with 12 bases in between. CDR3 coding DNA: TGTGCCAGCAGCCGCGAGAGTAGGGAGCAGTACTTC. This translates into CASSRESREQYF.

This sequence joins TRBV4-3 and TRBJ2-5; 7 positions match TRBD1. CDR3 length: 16 residues. CDR1 and CDR2 (germline): LGHNA, YSLEER. The J segment lost 2 bases and the V segment lost 3 bases, leaving 9 bases of the junction unmatched. The CDR3 loop is CASSQGGGDRQETQYF. DNA of the CDR3: TGCGCCAGCAGCCAGGGCGGTGGGGACAGACAAGAGACCCAGTACTTC.

This rearrangement joins TRBV4-2 to TRBJ1-4; D is unresolved. Between the trimmed V and J ends, which lost 0 bases and 8 bases, there was a span of 10 bases. The CDR3 is made up of 14 amino acids. Germline-derived CDR1 and CDR2 are LGHNA and YNFKEQ. CDR3 nucleotides: TGTGCCAGCAGCCAAGAGAGGAAGAAGGAAAAACTGTTTTTT. It is translated as CASSQERKKEKLFF.

The chain joins TRBV25-1 to TRBJ1-1; weak D call: TRBD1 (6 bases). V was pared by 6 bases and J by 0 bases, with 11 bases between. CDR3 length: 14 amino acids. Germline CDR1 MGHDK, CDR2 SYGVNS. DNA of the CDR3: TGTGCCAGCAGCCCCAGGGGCATGAACACTGAAGCTTTCTTT. It is translated as CASSPRGMNTEAFF.

The chain combines TRBV18 with TRBJ1-1; unclear D gene. Trimming pared 8 bases from V and 0 bases from J, leaving 10 bases between. The V gene's germline CDR1 is KGHSH and CDR2 LQKENI. This CDR3 is built from 13 residues. The CDR3 region is CASVGQVNTEAFF. For the CDR3, the DNA is TGTGCCAGCGTCGGCCAGGTGAACACTGAAGCTTTCTTT.

The chain uses TRBV6-1 and TRBJ2-1, with D possibly being TRBD1 or TRBD2 (6 bases each). The CDR3 runs 15 residues. Between the trimmed V and J ends, which lost 1 base and 7 bases, there was a span of 14 bases. CDR1 and CDR2 (germline): MNHNS, SASEGT. DNA of the CDR3: TGTGCCAGCAGTGAAGGGGCATGGGGGGCAAATGAGCAGTTCTTC. The encoded protein is CASSEGAWGANEQFF.

This clone has a single count. V gene TRBV6-6 combines with J gene TRBJ2-2, with 7 bases lining up with TRBD2. V shed 8 bases and J 6 bases; nucleotides not matched to a gene: 12. CDR3 length: 15 residues. CDR1 and CDR2 (germline): MNHNY, SVGAGI (reference sequence). The CDR3 sequence: CASQTDGGGAGELFF. CDR3 coding DNA: TGTGCCAGCCAAACGGACGGGGGAGGGGCCGGGGAGCTGTTTTTT.

The chain combines TRBV6-5 with TRBJ2-2; D remains unclear. The CDR3 extends over 14 amino acids. Trimming removed 6 bases from V and 5 bases from J, with 13 bases in between. CDR1 is MNHEY, CDR2 SVGAGI, per germline. The DNA of the CDR3 is TGTGCCAGCAGCAGATTAGACCGAACCGGGGAGCTGTTTTTT. It specifies CASSRLDRTGELFF.

This clone was seen just once. The V gene is TRBV6-5, the J gene TRBJ2-2; D call uncertain. Germline CDR1 and CDR2: MNHEY and SVGAGI. The CDR3 runs 15 residues. The ends were cut back, 2 bases at V and 1 base at J, with 8 bases in the middle. This CDR3 reads CASSYVPGNTGELFF. CDR3 DNA sequence: TGTGCCAGCAGTTACGTCCCGGGGAACACCGGGGAGCTGTTTTTT.

This clone has just one count. The V and J genes are TRBV25-1 and TRBJ2-7, with TRBD2 matching over 7 bases. Germline CDR1 and CDR2: MGHDK and SYGVNS. V shed 10 bases and J 6 bases; nucleotides not matched to a gene: 12. This CDR3 has 13 amino acids. CDR3 bases: TGTGCCACCAGGGAGCGGGATCAGCGCGAGCAGTACTTC. It specifies CATRERDQREQYF.

The chain links TRBV19 to TRBJ2-5; 8 bases match TRBD2. This CDR3 contains 13 residues. The germline CDR1 and CDR2 sequences are LNHDA and SQIVND (reference sequence). V trimming: 6 bases; J trimming: 3 bases; junction bases outside the gene matches: 3. CDR3 sequence reads: CASRSSGEETQYF. In nucleotides, the CDR3 is TGTGCCAGTAGGAGTAGCGGGGAAGAGACCCAGTACTTC.

About this clone: Different DNA sequences within this sample yield the same CDR3. This rearrangement joins TRBV29-1 to TRBJ1-1; 9 bases are a match to TRBD1. This CDR3 is 13 amino acids long. Germline values: CDR1 SQVTM, CDR2 ANQGSEA. Trimming cost V 7 bases and J 1 base; bases outside gene matches: 4. The CDR3 DNA sequence: TGCAGCGCAGCGACAGGGGGGAACACTGAAGCTTTCTTT. This sequence encodes CSAATGGNTEAFF.

The V and J genes are TRBV29-1 and TRBJ1-1; 8 bases map to TRBD1. CDR3 size: 13 residues. Germline values: CDR1 SQVTM, CDR2 ANQGSEA. The V and J ends lost 6 bases and 3 bases, in that order; junction bases with no gene match: 6. The CDR3 DNA reads as TGCAGCGTCCGGACAGGGAAGGACACTGAAGCTTTCTTT. Translation gives CSVRTGKDTEAFF.

The chain links TRBV2 to TRBJ2-7; D unclear. This CDR3 region has 15 residues. The V gene's germline CDR1 is SNHLY and CDR2 FYNNEI. V lost 6 bases, J lost 0 bases, and 15 bases lay in between. This CDR3 is CASRGGSSSSYEQYF. For the CDR3, the DNA is TGTGCCAGCAGAGGTGGGTCCTCTAGCTCCTACGAGCAGTACTTC.